This TCR beta chain was captured in a study of blood T cell repertoires in COVID-19. Profiling relied on immunoSEQ multiplex PCR, and the TCRdb table lists in-frame clones only, not all of them. This sample has roughly 240,000 clones; roughly 83% occur once, and the top ten carry approximately 6%. One Seattle source followed patients from active infection through their disease course. CDR1 and CDR2 (germline): SGHRS, YFSETQ. The V gene lost 6 bases and the J gene lost 2 bases, with 11 bases spanning the gap. CDR3 length: 14 amino acids. The sequence derives from a woman older than 75 with COVID-19, enrolled during active disease. The sample comprised peripheral blood. The chain is built from TRBV5-1 and TRBJ2-2; D is perhaps TRBD1 (6 bases). CDR3 in DNA: TGCGCCAGCACTACAGGGCTAAACACCGGGGAGCTGTTTTTT. Its translation: CASTTGLNTGELFF.